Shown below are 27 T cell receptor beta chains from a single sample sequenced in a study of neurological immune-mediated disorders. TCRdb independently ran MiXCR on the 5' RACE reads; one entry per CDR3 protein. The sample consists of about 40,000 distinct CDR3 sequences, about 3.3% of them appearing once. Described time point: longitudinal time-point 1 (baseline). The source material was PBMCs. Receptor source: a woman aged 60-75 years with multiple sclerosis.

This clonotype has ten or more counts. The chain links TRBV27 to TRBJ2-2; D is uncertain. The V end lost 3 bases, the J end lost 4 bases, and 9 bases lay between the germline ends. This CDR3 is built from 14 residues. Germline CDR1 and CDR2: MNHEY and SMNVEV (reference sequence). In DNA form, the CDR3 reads TGTGCCAGCAGTTTTAGGCAGATCACCGGGGAGCTGTTTTTT. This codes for CASSFRQITGELFF.

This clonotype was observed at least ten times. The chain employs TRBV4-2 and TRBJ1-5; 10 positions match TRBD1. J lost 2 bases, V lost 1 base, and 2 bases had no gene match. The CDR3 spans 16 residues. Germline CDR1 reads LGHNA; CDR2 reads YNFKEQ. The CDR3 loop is CASSQGQGARNQPQHF. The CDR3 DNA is TGTGCCAGCAGCCAAGGACAGGGGGCCCGCAATCAGCCCCAGCATTTT.

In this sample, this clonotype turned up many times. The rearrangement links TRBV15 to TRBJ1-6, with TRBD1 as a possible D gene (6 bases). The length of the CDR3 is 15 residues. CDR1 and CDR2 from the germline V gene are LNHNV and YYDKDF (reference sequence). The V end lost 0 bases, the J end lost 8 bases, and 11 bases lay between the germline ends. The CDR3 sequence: CATSRDRGADSPLHF. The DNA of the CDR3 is TGTGCCACCAGCAGAGACCGGGGGGCAGATTCACCCCTCCACTTT.

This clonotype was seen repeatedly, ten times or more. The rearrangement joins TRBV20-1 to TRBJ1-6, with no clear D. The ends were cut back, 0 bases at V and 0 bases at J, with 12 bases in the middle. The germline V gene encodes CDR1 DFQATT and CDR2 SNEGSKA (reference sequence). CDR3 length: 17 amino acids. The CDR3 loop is CSARDPASSSYNSPLHF. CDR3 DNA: TGCAGTGCTAGAGATCCGGCCAGCAGCTCCTATAATTCACCCCTCCACTTT.

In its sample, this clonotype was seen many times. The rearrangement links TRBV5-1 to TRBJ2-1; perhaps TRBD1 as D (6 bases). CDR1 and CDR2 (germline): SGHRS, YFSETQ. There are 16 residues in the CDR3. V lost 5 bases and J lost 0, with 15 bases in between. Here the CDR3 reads CASRLRTGSSYNEQFF. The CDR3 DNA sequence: TGCGCCAGCAGACTGAGAACAGGGAGCTCCTACAATGAGCAGTTCTTC.

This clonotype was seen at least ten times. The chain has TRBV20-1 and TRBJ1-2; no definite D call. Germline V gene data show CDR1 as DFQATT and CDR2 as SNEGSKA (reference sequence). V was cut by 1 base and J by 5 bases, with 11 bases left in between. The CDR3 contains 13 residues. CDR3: CSARGAGEYGYTF. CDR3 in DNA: TGCAGTGCTAGAGGGGCAGGAGAATATGGCTACACCTTC.

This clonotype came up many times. Written as DNA, the CDR3 is TGTGCCAGCAGCCCCACCCGGGGGTCGGAGACCCAGTACTTC. Amino acids: CASSPTRGSETQYF. This chain uses TRBV11-2 with TRBJ2-5; tentative D call: TRBD2 (6 bases). The germline CDR1 and CDR2 sequences are SGHAT and FQNNGV. The CDR3 runs to 14 residues. Trimming removed 5 bases at V and 5 bases at J, with 15 bases between.

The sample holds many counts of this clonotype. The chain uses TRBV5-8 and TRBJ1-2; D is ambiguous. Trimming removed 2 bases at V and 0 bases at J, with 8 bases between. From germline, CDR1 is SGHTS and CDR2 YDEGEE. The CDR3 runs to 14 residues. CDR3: CASSLGRPNYGYTF. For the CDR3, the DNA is TGTGCCAGCAGCTTAGGCAGACCTAACTATGGCTACACCTTC.

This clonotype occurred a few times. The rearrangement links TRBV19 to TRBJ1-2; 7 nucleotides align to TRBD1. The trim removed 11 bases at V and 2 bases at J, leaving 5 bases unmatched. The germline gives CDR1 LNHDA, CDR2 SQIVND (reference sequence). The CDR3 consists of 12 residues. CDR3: CAVRQGNYGYTF. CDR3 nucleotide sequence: TGTGCCGTTCGACAGGGCAACTATGGCTACACCTTC. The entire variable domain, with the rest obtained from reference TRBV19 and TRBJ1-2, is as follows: DGGITQSPKYLFRKEGQNVTLSCEQNLNHDAMYWYRQDPGQGLRLIYYSQIVNDFQKGDIAEGYSVSREKKESFPLTVTSAQKNPTAFYLCAVRQGNYGYTFGSGTRLTVV.

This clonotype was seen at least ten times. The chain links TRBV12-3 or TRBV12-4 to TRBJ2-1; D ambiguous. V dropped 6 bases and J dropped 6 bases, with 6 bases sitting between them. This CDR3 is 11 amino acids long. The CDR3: CASSTTNEQFF. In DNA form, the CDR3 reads TGTGCCAGCAGCACCACCAATGAGCAGTTCTTC.

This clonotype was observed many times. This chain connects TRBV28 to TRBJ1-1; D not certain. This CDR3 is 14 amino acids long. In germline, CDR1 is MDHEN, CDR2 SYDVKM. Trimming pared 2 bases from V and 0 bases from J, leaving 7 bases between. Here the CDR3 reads CASSLSSMNTEAFF. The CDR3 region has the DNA TGTGCCAGCAGTTTAAGCTCTATGAACACTGAAGCTTTCTTT.

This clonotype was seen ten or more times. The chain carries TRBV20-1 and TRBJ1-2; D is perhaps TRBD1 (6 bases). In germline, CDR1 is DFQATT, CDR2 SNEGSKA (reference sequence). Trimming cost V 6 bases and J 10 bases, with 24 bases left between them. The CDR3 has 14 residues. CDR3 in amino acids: CSAPPMGTQAVYTF. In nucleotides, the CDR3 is TGCAGTGCCCCCCCCATGGGGACACAGGCAGTCTACACCTTC.

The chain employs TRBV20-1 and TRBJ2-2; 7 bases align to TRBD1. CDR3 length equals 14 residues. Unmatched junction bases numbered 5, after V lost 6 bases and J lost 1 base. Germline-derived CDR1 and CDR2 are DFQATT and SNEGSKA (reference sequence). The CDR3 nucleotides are TGCAGTGCCAGCGACAGGGAGAACACCGGGGAGCTGTTTTTT. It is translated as CSASDRENTGELFF.

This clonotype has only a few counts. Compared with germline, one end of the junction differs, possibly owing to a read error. The CDR3 nucleotides read TGTGACAGCTCAACGCAGGGGAATGAGCAGTTCTTC. It yields the protein CDSSTQGNEQFF. The chain is built from TRBV18 and TRBJ2-1; D might be TRBD1 (6 bases). Looked up from germline, CDR1 is KGHSH and CDR2 is LQKENI. This CDR3 is built from 12 residues.

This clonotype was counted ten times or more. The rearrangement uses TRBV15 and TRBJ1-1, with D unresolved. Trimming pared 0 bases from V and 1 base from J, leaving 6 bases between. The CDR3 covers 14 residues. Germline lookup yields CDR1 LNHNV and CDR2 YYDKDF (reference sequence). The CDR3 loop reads CATSREQQNTEAFF. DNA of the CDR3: TGTGCCACCAGCAGAGAACAGCAGAACACTGAAGCTTTCTTT.

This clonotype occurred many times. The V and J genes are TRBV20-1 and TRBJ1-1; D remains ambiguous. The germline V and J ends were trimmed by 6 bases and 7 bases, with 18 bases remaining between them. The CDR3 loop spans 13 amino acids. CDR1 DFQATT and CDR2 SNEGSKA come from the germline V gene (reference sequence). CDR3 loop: CSAGRLSSLEAFF. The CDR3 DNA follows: TGCAGTGCGGGCAGACTTTCTTCGCTTGAAGCTTTCTTT.

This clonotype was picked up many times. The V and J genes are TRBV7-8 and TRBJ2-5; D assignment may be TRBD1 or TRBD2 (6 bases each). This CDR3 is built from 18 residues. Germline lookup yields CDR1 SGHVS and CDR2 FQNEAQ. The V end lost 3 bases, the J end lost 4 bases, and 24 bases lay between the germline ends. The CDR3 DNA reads TGTGCCAGCAGCTTTTTTAGGGGGGCCGGCGAATTGTCAGAGACCCAGTACTTC. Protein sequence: CASSFFRGAGELSETQYF.

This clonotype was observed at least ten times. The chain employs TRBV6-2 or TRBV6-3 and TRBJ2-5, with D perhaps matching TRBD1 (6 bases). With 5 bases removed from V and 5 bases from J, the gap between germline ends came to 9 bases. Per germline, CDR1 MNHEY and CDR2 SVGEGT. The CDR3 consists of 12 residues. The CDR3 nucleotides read TGTGCCAGCAGTCAGGGGTTGGAGACCCAGTACTTC. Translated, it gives CASSQGLETQYF.

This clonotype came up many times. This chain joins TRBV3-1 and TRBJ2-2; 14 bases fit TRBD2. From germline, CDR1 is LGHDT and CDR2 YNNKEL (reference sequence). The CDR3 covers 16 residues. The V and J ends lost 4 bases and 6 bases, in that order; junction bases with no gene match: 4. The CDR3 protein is CASSRRLAGGSGELFF. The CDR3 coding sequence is TGTGCCAGCAGCCGAAGACTAGCGGGGGGGTCCGGGGAGCTGTTTTTT.

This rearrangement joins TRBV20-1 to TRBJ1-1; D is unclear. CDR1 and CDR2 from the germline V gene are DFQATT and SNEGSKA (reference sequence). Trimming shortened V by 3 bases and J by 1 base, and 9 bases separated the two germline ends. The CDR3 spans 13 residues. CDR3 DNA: TGCAGTGCTAGCAGGAAACGGAACACTGAAGCTTTCTTT. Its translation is CSASRKRNTEAFF.

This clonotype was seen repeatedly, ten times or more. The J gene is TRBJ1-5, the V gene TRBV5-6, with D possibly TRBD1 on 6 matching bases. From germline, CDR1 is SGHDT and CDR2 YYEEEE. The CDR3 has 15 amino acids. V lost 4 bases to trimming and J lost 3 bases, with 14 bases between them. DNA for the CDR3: TGTGCCAGCAGCATTACAGGGAATGACAATCAGCCCCAGCATTTT. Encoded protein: CASSITGNDNQPQHF.

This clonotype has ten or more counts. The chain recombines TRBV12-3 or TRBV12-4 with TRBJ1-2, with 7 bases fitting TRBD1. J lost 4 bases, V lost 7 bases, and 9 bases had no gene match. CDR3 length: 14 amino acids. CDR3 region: CASTRDRVPYGYTF. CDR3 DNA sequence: TGTGCCAGCACTCGAGACAGGGTCCCCTATGGCTACACCTTC.

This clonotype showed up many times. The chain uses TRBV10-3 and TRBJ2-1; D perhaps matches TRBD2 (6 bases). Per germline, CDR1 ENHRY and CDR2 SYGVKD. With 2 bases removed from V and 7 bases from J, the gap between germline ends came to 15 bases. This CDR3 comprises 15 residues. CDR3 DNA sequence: TGTGCCATCAGTGAGGGACCGACTGGAGGGAATGAGCAGTTCTTC. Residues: CAISEGPTGGNEQFF.

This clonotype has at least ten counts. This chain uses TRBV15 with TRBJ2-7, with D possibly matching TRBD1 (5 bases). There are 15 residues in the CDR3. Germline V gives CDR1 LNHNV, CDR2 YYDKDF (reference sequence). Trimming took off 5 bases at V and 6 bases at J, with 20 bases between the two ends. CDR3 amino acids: CATSATDRLPFEQYF. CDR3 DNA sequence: TGTGCCACCAGCGCGACAGACCGTCTCCCCTTCGAGCAGTACTTC.

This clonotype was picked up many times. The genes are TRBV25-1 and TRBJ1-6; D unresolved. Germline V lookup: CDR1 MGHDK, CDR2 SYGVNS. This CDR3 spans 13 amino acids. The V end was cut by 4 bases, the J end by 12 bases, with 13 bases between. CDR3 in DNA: TGTGCCAGCAGTGTGCGGATGTCGGGACCCCTCCACTTT. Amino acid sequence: CASSVRMSGPLHF.

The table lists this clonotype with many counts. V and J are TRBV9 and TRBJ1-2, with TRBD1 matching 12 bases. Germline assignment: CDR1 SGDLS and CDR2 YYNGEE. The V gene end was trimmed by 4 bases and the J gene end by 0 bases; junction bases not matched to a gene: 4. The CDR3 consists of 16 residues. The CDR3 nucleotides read TGTGCCAGCAGCTTGGGACAGGGGGCTTCTAACTATGGCTACACCTTC. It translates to CASSLGQGASNYGYTF. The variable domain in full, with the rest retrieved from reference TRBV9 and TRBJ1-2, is DSGVTQTPKHLITATGQRVTLRCSPRSGDLSVYWYQQSLDQGLQFLIQYYNGEERAKGNILERFSAQQFPDLHSELNLSSLELGDSALYFCASSLGQGASNYGYTFGSGTRLTVV.

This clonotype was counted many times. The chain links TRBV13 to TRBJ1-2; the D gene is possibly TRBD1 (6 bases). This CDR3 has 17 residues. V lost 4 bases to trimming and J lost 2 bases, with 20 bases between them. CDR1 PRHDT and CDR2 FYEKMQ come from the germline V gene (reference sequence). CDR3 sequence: CASSSIAYRDPNYGYTF. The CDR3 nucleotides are TGTGCCAGCAGCTCGATCGCCTACAGGGACCCCAACTATGGCTACACCTTC.